Listed below are T cell receptor beta chains from one sample, sequenced in a study of STAT3 mutations in large granular lymphocyte leukemia. Sequencing was performed with immunoSEQ multiplex PCR; in TCRdb, only in-frame clones are kept and a portion is missing. The profile covers more than 800 clones, with approximately 59% appearing a single time and about 51% taken by the ten largest. What was sequenced was PBMCs. These receptors all stem from a human donor with T large granular lymphocyte leukemia. Some clones in this sample may be carry-over from other donors' samples. Both conserved end residues are part of each CDR3. The D gene is left open where the match is weak. Some rows have no size entry. The others give once, few or many, or a class for an expanded clone.

v_call: TRBV7-9; d_call: -; clone_size: -; j_call: TRBJ2-7; cdr3_nt: TGTGCCAGCAGCCCTACAACAGGGGAGGTTCCCTACGAGCAGTACTTC; cdr3_aa: CASSPTTGEVPYEQYF
v_call: TRBV5-4; d_call: -; clone_size: -; j_call: TRBJ2-7; cdr3_nt: TGTGCCAGCAGCTACGATACCTACGAGCAGTACTTC; cdr3_aa: CASSYDTYEQYF
v_call: TRBV19; d_call: TRBD1; clone_size: few; j_call: TRBJ1-5; cdr3_nt: TGTGCCAGTAGTTTTGGGACAGGGGAGGGCCAGCCCCAGCATTTT; cdr3_aa: CASSFGTGEGQPQHF
v_call: TRBV6-1; d_call: TRBD1; clone_size: -; j_call: TRBJ1-6; cdr3_nt: TGTGCCAGCAGTGCAAGGGACAGGCGAGATAATTCACCCCTCCACTTT; cdr3_aa: CASSARDRRDNSPLHF
v_call: TRBV7-9; d_call: TRBD2; clone_size: few; j_call: TRBJ2-3; cdr3_nt: TGTGCCAGCAGCTTAGTCCCGGGACTAGTCCTCAGCACAGATACGCAGTATTTT; cdr3_aa: CASSLVPGLVLSTDTQYF
v_call: TRBV30; d_call: -; clone_size: -; j_call: TRBJ2-3; cdr3_nt: TGTGCCTGGAGTCCCCCCAGCGTCACAGATACGCAGTATTTT; cdr3_aa: CAWSPPSVTDTQYF
v_call: TRBV4-3; d_call: -; clone_size: -; j_call: TRBJ1-5; cdr3_nt: TGCGCCAGCAGCCAAGATCACGAGGGGTTGAGCAATCAGCCCCAGCATTTT; cdr3_aa: CASSQDHEGLSNQPQHF
v_call: TRBV29-1; d_call: -; clone_size: -; j_call: TRBJ1-2; cdr3_nt: TGCAGCGGAACGGACGGCCCTAACTATGGCTACACCTTC; cdr3_aa: CSGTDGPNYGYTF
v_call: TRBV4-3; d_call: -; clone_size: -; j_call: TRBJ2-3; cdr3_nt: TGCGCCAGCAGCCAAGATTCGTCTAGCGCCACAGATACGCAGTATTTT; cdr3_aa: CASSQDSSSATDTQYF
v_call: TRBV5-6; d_call: -; clone_size: -; j_call: TRBJ2-7; cdr3_nt: TGTGCCAGCAGCTTAGGGGGGCCGTTGCGGGAGCAGTACTTC; cdr3_aa: CASSLGGPLREQYF
v_call: TRBV4-2; d_call: TRBD2; clone_size: few; j_call: TRBJ2-2; cdr3_nt: TGTGCCAGCAGCCAAGTAGCGGGAGGAAGCGGGGAGCTGTTTTTT; cdr3_aa: CASSQVAGGSGELFF
v_call: TRBV30; d_call: -; clone_size: -; j_call: TRBJ1-5; cdr3_nt: TGTGCCTGGGGCGACCCTAGGAATCAGCCCCAGCATTTT; cdr3_aa: CAWGDPRNQPQHF
v_call: TRBV7-8; d_call: -; clone_size: -; j_call: TRBJ1-1; cdr3_nt: TGTGCCAGCAGCTTAGTATCGGAGAACACTGAAGCTTTCTTT; cdr3_aa: CASSLVSENTEAFF
v_call: TRBV9; d_call: TRBD2; clone_size: -; j_call: TRBJ2-3; cdr3_nt: TGTGCCAGCAGCGTAGAGGTAGGACTAGACCTCACAGATACGCAGTATTTT; cdr3_aa: CASSVEVGLDLTDTQYF
v_call: TRBV29-1; d_call: -; clone_size: -; j_call: TRBJ1-2; cdr3_nt: TGCAGCGTTGTAGTGAACTATGGCTACACCTTC; cdr3_aa: CSVVVNYGYTF
v_call: TRBV10-2; d_call: -; clone_size: large; j_call: TRBJ1-2; cdr3_nt: TGCGCCAGCCTTGGGGGCGAGCGGAATAACTATGGCTACACCTTC; cdr3_aa: CASLGGERNNYGYTF
v_call: TRBV6-5; d_call: -; clone_size: -; j_call: TRBJ2-1; cdr3_nt: TGTGCCAGCAGTTACTCGATAAGGGGGGCCTACAATGAGCAGTTCTTC; cdr3_aa: CASSYSIRGAYNEQFF
v_call: TRBV5-4; d_call: TRBD1; clone_size: -; j_call: TRBJ1-6; cdr3_nt: TGTGCCAGCAGCTCCGGACAGGGGAATTCACCCCTCCACTTT; cdr3_aa: CASSSGQGNSPLHF
v_call: TRBV7-3; d_call: TRBD2; clone_size: few; j_call: TRBJ2-3; cdr3_nt: TGTGCCAGCAGCGCGAGACTAGCGGGGTGGGCAGATACGCAGTATTTT; cdr3_aa: CASSARLAGWADTQYF